The rows below give T cell receptor beta chains drawn from one sample of a study of cytomegalovirus exposure and HLA in healthy donors. The repertoire was sequenced with immunoSEQ multiplex PCR; TCRdb's copy has only in-frame clones and lacks some. The sample contains about 78,000 clones, around 70% of which appear only once. Sequenced input: PBMCs. The receptors originated from a woman between 40 and 50 years old in good health and CMV-seropositive. The conserved cysteine and the conserved F or W are not part of the CDR3 here.

v_call: TRBV6-5
cdr3_aa: ASLDPTGGQTQY

v_call: TRBV19
cdr3_aa: ASSGLAGAYEQF

v_call: TRBV21-1
cdr3_aa: ASSKQETGDNEQF

v_call: TRBV2
cdr3_aa: ASSERGGNYEQY

v_call: TRBV5-1
cdr3_aa: ASSPDRGRGYT

v_call: TRBV20-1
cdr3_aa: SARFLETQY

v_call: TRBV7-9
cdr3_aa: ASSLGEAAQH

v_call: TRBV28
cdr3_aa: ASSPGTVGGHQPQH

v_call: TRBV21-1
cdr3_aa: ASSKALGTGNQPQH

v_call: TRBV19
cdr3_aa: ASSPGTNYGYT

v_call: TRBV6-1
cdr3_aa: ASSGETSGRSQTGYNEQF

v_call: TRBV30
cdr3_aa: AWIRTSGSYEQY

v_call: TRBV5-4
cdr3_aa: ASSDYAQGNYGYT

v_call: TRBV10-2
cdr3_aa: ASSEPYERGTEAF

v_call: TRBV6-1
cdr3_aa: ASSEYTGAPEQF

v_call: TRBV7-2
cdr3_aa: ASSFGGEYNREQF

v_call: TRBV27
cdr3_aa: ASSLGQGGRVY

v_call: TRBV5-1
cdr3_aa: ASSSGRASGNNEQF

v_call: TRBV10-3
cdr3_aa: AISPRSSSYNEQF

v_call: TRBV27
cdr3_aa: ASRRTDRATNEKLF

v_call: TRBV2
cdr3_aa: ASSEGAVFSSPLH

v_call: TRBV28
cdr3_aa: ASPARSSYEQY

v_call: TRBV2
cdr3_aa: ASMTLAGGDTQY

v_call: TRBV4-3
cdr3_aa: ASSQAGGLETEAF

v_call: TRBV6-4
cdr3_aa: ASSATSGTYNEQF

v_call: TRBV6-5
cdr3_aa: ASRRGNPNYGYT

v_call: TRBV28
cdr3_aa: ASSPLDRANTEAF

v_call: TRBV28
cdr3_aa: ASMQGGQGYT

v_call: TRBV6-4
cdr3_aa: ASSLLAGGFNEQF

v_call: TRBV13
cdr3_aa: ASSLGQPTERGQF

v_call: TRBV7-9
cdr3_aa: ASSLAEGLGEQF

v_call: TRBV5-6
cdr3_aa: ASSLSTGSSPLH

v_call: TRBV21-1
cdr3_aa: ASSKVLAGEYEQY